The sequence of this TCR beta chain was determined in a study of cytotoxic CD8 clonotypes in ibrutinib-treated CLL. Some clones are missing from TCRdb's copy, which holds only in-frame ones; the method was immunoSEQ multiplex PCR. Of 150,000 to 200,000 clones in the sample, roughly 84% were seen once. The receptor's source is a human donor with chronic lymphocytic leukemia. The material sequenced was PBMCs, taken at disease progression, from a patient treated with ibrutinib.

CDR3 DNA sequence: TGTGCCAGCAGTTTAAGCGCAGGGAGTTTCGATGGCTACACCTTC. Its translation is CASSLSAGSFDGYTF. The chain employs TRBV27 and TRBJ1-2, with D possibly TRBD1 on 5 matching bases. This CDR3 region has 15 residues. Germline CDR1 and CDR2: MNHEY and SMNVEV (reference sequence). Trimming took 2 bases from V and 6 from J, leaving 16 bases between them.